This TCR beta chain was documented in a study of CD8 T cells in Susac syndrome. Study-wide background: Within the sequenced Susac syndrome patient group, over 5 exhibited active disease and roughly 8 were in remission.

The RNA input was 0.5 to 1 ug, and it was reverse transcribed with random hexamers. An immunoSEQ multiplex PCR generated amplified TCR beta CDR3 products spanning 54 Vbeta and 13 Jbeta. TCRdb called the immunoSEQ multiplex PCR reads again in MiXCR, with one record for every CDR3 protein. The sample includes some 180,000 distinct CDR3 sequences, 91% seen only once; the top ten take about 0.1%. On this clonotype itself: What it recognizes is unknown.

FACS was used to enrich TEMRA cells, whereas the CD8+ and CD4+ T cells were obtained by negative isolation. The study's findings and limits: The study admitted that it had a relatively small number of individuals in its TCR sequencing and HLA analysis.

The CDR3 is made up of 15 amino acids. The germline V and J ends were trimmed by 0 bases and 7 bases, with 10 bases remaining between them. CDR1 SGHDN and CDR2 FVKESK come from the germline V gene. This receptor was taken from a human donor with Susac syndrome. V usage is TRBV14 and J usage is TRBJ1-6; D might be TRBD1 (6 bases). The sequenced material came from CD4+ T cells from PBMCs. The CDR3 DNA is TGTGCCAGCAGCCAAGACAGGGGAGGAAATTCACCCCTCCACTTT. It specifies CASSQDRGGNSPLHF.